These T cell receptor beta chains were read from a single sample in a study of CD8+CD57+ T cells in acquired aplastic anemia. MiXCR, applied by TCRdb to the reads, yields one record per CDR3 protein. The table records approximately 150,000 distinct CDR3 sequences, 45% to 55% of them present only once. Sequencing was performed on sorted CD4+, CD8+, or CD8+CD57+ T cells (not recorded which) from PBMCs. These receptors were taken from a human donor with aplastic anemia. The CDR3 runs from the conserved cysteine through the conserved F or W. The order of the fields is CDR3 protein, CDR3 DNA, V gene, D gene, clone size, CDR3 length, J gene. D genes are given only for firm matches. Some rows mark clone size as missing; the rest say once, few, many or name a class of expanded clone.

CDR3: CASSGGGGEQYF
DNA: TGTGCCAGCTCGGGGGGGGGCGGCGAGCAGTACTTC
V: TRBV7-3
D: TRBD2
size: NA
length: 12
J: TRBJ2-7

CDR3: CSAREDVVPYEQYF
DNA: TGCAGTGCTAGAGAGGACGTTGTCCCCTACGAGCAGTACTTC
V: TRBV20-1
D: NA
size: few
length: 14
J: TRBJ2-7

CDR3: CASSITRDSNQPQHF
DNA: TGTGCCAGTAGTATTACTAGGGATAGCAATCAGCCCCAGCATTTT
V: TRBV19
D: NA
size: NA
length: 15
J: TRBJ1-5

CDR3: CSARGETGYADTQYF
DNA: TGCAGTGCTAGAGGGGAAACAGGGTACGCAGATACGCAGTATTTT
V: TRBV20-1
D: NA
size: many
length: 15
J: TRBJ2-3

CDR3: CASSWTGELFF
DNA: TGTGCCAGCAGTTGGACCGGGGAGCTGTTTTTT
V: TRBV7-9
D: NA
size: once
length: 11
J: TRBJ2-2

CDR3: CASSSGLGGSYEQYF
DNA: TGTGCTAGCAGTTCAGGGTTGGGTGGTTCCTACGAGCAGTACTTC
V: TRBV7-7
D: NA
size: NA
length: 15
J: TRBJ2-7

CDR3: CASSQDIGTVNSPLHF
DNA: TGTGCCAGCAGCCAAGATATCGGGACGGTTAATTCACCCCTCCACTTT
V: TRBV4-2
D: NA
size: many
length: 16
J: TRBJ1-6

CDR3: CAISAPSGRYGKVETQYF
DNA: TGTGCCATCAGTGCTCCTAGCGGGAGGTACGGAAAAGTGGAGACCCAGTACTTC
V: TRBV10-3
D: TRBD2
size: NA
length: 18
J: TRBJ2-5

CDR3: CSAPGSVGDTQYF
DNA: TGCAGTGCCCCCGGGAGCGTGGGAGATACGCAGTATTTT
V: TRBV20-1
D: NA
size: many
length: 13
J: TRBJ2-3

CDR3: CASSLNALTGTYEQYF
DNA: TGTGCCAGCAGCTTAAACGCCCTGACTGGTACCTACGAGCAGTACTTC
V: TRBV5-4
D: NA
size: many
length: 16
J: TRBJ2-7

CDR3: CASSDGGTDTQYF
DNA: TGTGCCAGCAGTGACGGAGGCACAGATACGCAGTATTTT
V: TRBV6-4
D: NA
size: NA
length: 13
J: TRBJ2-3

CDR3: CASSRAGGQANYGYTF
DNA: TGTGCCAGCAGTCGGGCAGGGGGGCAGGCTAACTATGGCTACACCTTC
V: TRBV27
D: TRBD1
size: few
length: 16
J: TRBJ1-2

CDR3: CASSRTLNTEAFF
DNA: TGTGCCAGCAGCCGCACGCTGAACACTGAAGCTTTCTTT
V: TRBV7-8
D: NA
size: few
length: 13
J: TRBJ1-1

CDR3: CATSKSRLDYEQYF
DNA: TGTGCCACCAGCAAGTCGCGGCTAGACTACGAGCAGTACTTC
V: TRBV15
D: NA
size: NA
length: 14
J: TRBJ2-7

CDR3: CASSPPLVGEQYF
DNA: TGTGCCAGCAGCCCCCCCTTGGTTGGTGAGCAGTACTTC
V: TRBV7-2
D: NA
size: few
length: 13
J: TRBJ2-7

CDR3: CASSPLRTTSGGGNTGELFF
DNA: TGTGCCAGTAGCCCCCTTAGAACGACTAGCGGGGGAGGCAACACCGGGGAGCTGTTTTTT
V: TRBV19
D: TRBD2
size: NA
length: 20
J: TRBJ2-2

CDR3: CASSLPPRVSGNTIYF
DNA: TGTGCCAGCAGTTTGCCCCCCAGGGTCTCTGGAAACACCATATATTTT
V: TRBV12-3/TRBV12-4
D: NA
size: few
length: 16
J: TRBJ1-3

CDR3: CASRANLGREGYGYTF
DNA: TGTGCCAGCAGGGCTAACCTCGGGCGCGAGGGCTATGGCTACACCTTC
V: TRBV3-1
D: NA
size: NA
length: 16
J: TRBJ1-2

CDR3: CASTQTGTQETQYF
DNA: TGTGCCAGCACTCAAACCGGGACCCAAGAGACCCAGTACTTC
V: TRBV3-1
D: NA
size: NA
length: 14
J: TRBJ2-5

CDR3: CSALGGTGVGYTF
DNA: TGCAGCGCCCTTGGCGGGACAGGGGTAGGATACACCTTC
V: TRBV29-1
D: TRBD1
size: few
length: 13
J: TRBJ1-2

CDR3: CASRSGQGHTGELFF
DNA: TGTGCCAGCAGATCGGGACAGGGCCACACCGGGGAGCTGTTTTTT
V: TRBV6-1
D: TRBD1
size: many
length: 15
J: TRBJ2-2

CDR3: CASSPRTGMNTEAFF
DNA: TGTGCCAGCAGCCCCCGGACAGGGATGAACACTGAAGCTTTCTTT
V: TRBV7-2
D: TRBD1
size: many
length: 15
J: TRBJ1-1

CDR3: CSAQQGGSTDTQYF
DNA: TGCAGTGCTCAACAAGGAGGAAGCACAGATACGCAGTATTTT
V: TRBV20-1
D: NA
size: many
length: 14
J: TRBJ2-3

CDR3: CASSDSEPVLTNEQFF
DNA: TGTGCCAGCAGTGACTCCGAGCCGGTCCTGACAAATGAGCAGTTCTTC
V: TRBV6-4
D: NA
size: many
length: 16
J: TRBJ2-1

CDR3: CASSPFYEQYF
DNA: TGTGCCAGCAGCCCCTTCTACGAGCAGTACTTC
V: TRBV9
D: NA
size: NA
length: 11
J: TRBJ2-7

CDR3: CASSPGPNTEAFF
DNA: TGTGCCAGCAGCCCCGGGCCCAACACTGAAGCTTTCTTT
V: TRBV3-1
D: NA
size: many
length: 13
J: TRBJ1-1

CDR3: CASSTGGAVSGYTF
DNA: TGTGCCAGCTCGACAGGGGGCGCGGTAAGTGGCTACACCTTC
V: TRBV2
D: TRBD1
size: NA
length: 14
J: TRBJ1-2

CDR3: CAAGLSYNEQFF
DNA: TGTGCCGCGGGCCTCTCCTACAATGAGCAGTTCTTC
V: TRBV6-1
D: NA
size: NA
length: 12
J: TRBJ2-1

CDR3: CSAKAGSYSYNEQFF
DNA: TGCAGCGCCAAGGCGGGGTCTTACTCCTACAATGAGCAGTTCTTC
V: TRBV20-1
D: NA
size: NA
length: 15
J: TRBJ2-1

CDR3: CSAGQEPYEQYF
DNA: TGCAGCGCAGGACAAGAACCCTACGAGCAGTACTTC
V: TRBV29-1
D: NA
size: NA
length: 12
J: TRBJ2-7

CDR3: CASSLVGRHNQPQHF
DNA: TGTGCCAGCAGTTTAGTGGGCAGACACAATCAGCCCCAGCATTTT
V: TRBV6-5
D: NA
size: NA
length: 15
J: TRBJ1-5

CDR3: CASSLAGTSTDTQYF
DNA: TGCGCCAGCAGCTTGGCCGGTACGAGCACAGATACGCAGTATTTT
V: TRBV5-1
D: NA
size: many
length: 15
J: TRBJ2-3

CDR3: CASSRDGTGFYEQYF
DNA: TGCGCCAGCAGCCGAGACGGGACAGGGTTCTACGAGCAGTACTTC
V: TRBV4-1
D: TRBD1
size: NA
length: 15
J: TRBJ2-7

CDR3: CASSLFGGANTEAFF
DNA: TGTGCCAGCAGCTTATTTGGGGGAGCGAACACTGAAGCTTTCTTT
V: TRBV7-8
D: NA
size: many
length: 15
J: TRBJ1-1

CDR3: CASSLGTSGSEQFF
DNA: TGTGCCAGCAGCTTAGGGACTAGTGGGAGTGAGCAGTTCTTC
V: TRBV7-8
D: TRBD2
size: many
length: 14
J: TRBJ2-1

CDR3: CASSANRASGNTIYF
DNA: TGTGCCAGCAGTGCCAACAGGGCGTCGGGAAACACCATATATTTT
V: TRBV25-1
D: NA
size: once
length: 15
J: TRBJ1-3

CDR3: CSARVVSLATNEKLFF
DNA: TGCAGTGCTAGAGTTGTCAGCCTTGCAACTAATGAAAAACTGTTTTTT
V: TRBV20-1
D: NA
size: many
length: 16
J: TRBJ1-4

CDR3: CASSQVGVRQYQETQYF
DNA: TGTGCCAGCAGCCAAGTTGGGGTCCGGCAGTACCAAGAGACCCAGTACTTC
V: TRBV3-1
D: NA
size: NA
length: 17
J: TRBJ2-5

CDR3: CASSLVAGGPGEQYF
DNA: TGTGCCAGCAGTTTAGTAGCGGGGGGTCCGGGCGAGCAGTACTTC
V: TRBV28
D: TRBD2
size: many
length: 15
J: TRBJ2-7

CDR3: CAISGSENTEAFF
DNA: TGTGCCATCAGTGGATCGGAGAACACTGAAGCTTTCTTT
V: TRBV10-3
D: NA
size: NA
length: 13
J: TRBJ1-1

CDR3: CASSQFTGTGETQYF
DNA: TGCGCCAGCAGCCAGTTCACAGGGACGGGAGAGACCCAGTACTTC
V: TRBV4-1
D: NA
size: NA
length: 15
J: TRBJ2-5

CDR3: CASTRALAGRFGEQYF
DNA: TGTGCCAGCACCCGGGCCCTAGCGGGGAGGTTTGGCGAGCAGTACTTC
V: TRBV6-2/TRBV6-3
D: TRBD2
size: many
length: 16
J: TRBJ2-7

CDR3: CSARPDDYEQYF
DNA: TGCAGTGCTAGACCGGATGACTACGAGCAGTACTTC
V: TRBV20-1
D: NA
size: NA
length: 12
J: TRBJ2-7

CDR3: CASSTDGGQTEAFF
DNA: TGTGCCAGCAGCACCGACGGAGGACAAACTGAAGCTTTCTTT
V: TRBV9
D: NA
size: NA
length: 14
J: TRBJ1-1

CDR3: CSVEVAGYQETQYF
DNA: TGCAGCGTTGAAGTAGCGGGGTACCAAGAGACCCAGTACTTC
V: TRBV29-1
D: TRBD2
size: NA
length: 14
J: TRBJ2-5

CDR3: CASSESVSGGSYEQYF
DNA: TGTGCCAGCAGCGAATCAGTTAGCGGGGGGTCCTACGAGCAGTACTTC
V: TRBV11-1
D: TRBD2
size: once
length: 16
J: TRBJ2-7

CDR3: CASGLTGVGDEQFF
DNA: TGTGCCAGCGGCTTAACAGGGGTCGGGGATGAGCAGTTCTTC
V: TRBV7-3
D: TRBD1
size: NA
length: 14
J: TRBJ2-1

CDR3: CSARPAAIDRDNSPLHF
DNA: TGCAGTGCTAGACCCGCCGCGATTGACAGGGATAATTCACCCCTCCACTTT
V: TRBV20-1
D: TRBD1
size: NA
length: 17
J: TRBJ1-6

CDR3: CSARPSGGNNEQYF
DNA: TGCAGTGCTAGGCCCAGCGGGGGGAACAACGAGCAGTACTTC
V: TRBV20-1
D: TRBD2
size: NA
length: 14
J: TRBJ2-7

CDR3: CATSDSGATNEKLFF
DNA: TGTGCCACCAGTGATTCGGGAGCAACTAATGAAAAACTGTTTTTT
V: TRBV24-1
D: NA
size: NA
length: 15
J: TRBJ1-4

CDR3: CASTNGGAQNSPLHF
DNA: TGTGCCAGCACAAACGGAGGGGCCCAGAATTCACCCCTCCACTTT
V: TRBV3-1
D: NA
size: once
length: 15
J: TRBJ1-6

CDR3: CASSIRMAGGYEQYF
DNA: TGTGCCAGTAGTATAAGGATGGCGGGGGGCTACGAGCAGTACTTC
V: TRBV19
D: TRBD2
size: few
length: 15
J: TRBJ2-7